This record covers a single T cell receptor (beta chain). Its antigen is undetermined. V lost 7 bases and J 1 base, leaving 16 bases between the germline ends. CDR3 length: 15 residues. Germline V CDR1 and CDR2: SGHTA, FQGNSA. This specimen belongs to a study of cytomegalovirus exposure and HLA in healthy donors. Whole-study context: Within an early data release were approximately 85 million unique TCRs drawn from HLA-typed donors.

Study results and limitations: Analysis performed later showed TCR beta chains linked to HLA being more clonally expanded than equally common others. Some V segments could not be told apart, so they were left out, TRBV6-2 and TRBV6-3 among them.

Amplification used 60 Vbeta primers and 13 Jbeta primers. Profiling relied on immunoSEQ multiplex PCR, and the TCRdb table lists in-frame clones only, not all of them. The table lists about 200,000 clones, around 77% of them singletons. The TCR sequence derives from a woman in her 30s in good health and CMV-seronegative. The chain is built from TRBV7-2 and TRBJ2-5, with D unclear. Source material: PBMCs. The CDR3 reads CASTLGQAAQETQYF. CDR3 DNA: TGTGCCAGCACCCTGGGTCAGGCAGCCCAAGAGACCCAGTACTTC.